This T cell receptor beta chain came from a study of T-cell memory formation after mild COVID-19. General study findings and limits: Later expanders leaned CD4+, whereas clones that contracted between day 15 and 85 were balanced CD4/CD8. Pre-infection memory contained some responding clones, which suggested that cross-reactive memory had joined. Mainly in CM and EM were contracting CD4+ clones; CD8+ were in EMRA.

TCRdb reprocessed the 5' RACE reads with MiXCR, giving one entry per CDR3 protein. The sample records roughly 400,000 distinct CDR3 sequences, under 20% being singletons. V was trimmed by 0 bases and J by 5 bases, leaving 14 bases between them. The V gene's germline CDR1 is SGHRS and CDR2 YFSETQ. This CDR3 contains 15 residues. This clonotype was detected ten times or more. Its antigen is undetermined. Material: PBMCs or a T cell subset sorted from them (not recorded which). V gene TRBV5-1 combines with J gene TRBJ2-5; TRBD1 is a possible D gene (5 bases). The TCR comes from a man between 18 and 29 years old who had mild COVID-19 (a few samples of this study predate the infection). Cell type and time point are not known. CDR3 coding DNA: TGCGCCAGCAGCTTGGCTCAGCAGAAGGGGGAGACCCAGTACTTC. Protein product: CASSLAQQKGETQYF.